This passage covers 7 T cell receptor beta chains from one sample sequenced in a study of T cells of healthy individuals. TCRdb called the 5' RACE reads again in MiXCR, with one record for every CDR3 protein. The sample consists of 100,000 or so distinct CDR3 sequences, roughly 15% of them appearing once. The receptors shown here come from a human donor in good health.

This clonotype was seen a few times. This rearrangement joins TRBV5-6 to TRBJ1-2, with 8 nucleotides matching TRBD1. Germline V gene lookup returns CDR1 SGHDT and CDR2 YYEEEE. The length of the CDR3 is 14 residues. J gave up 8 bases and V 0 bases, and 6 bases lay outside the gene matches. CDR3 in amino acids: CASSLEDRVRGYTF. The CDR3, as DNA: TGTGCCAGCAGCTTGGAGGACAGGGTGAGAGGCTACACCTTC.

This clonotype was recorded a few times. The rearrangement uses TRBV7-2 and TRBJ2-7; the match to TRBD2 covers 8 bases. J was trimmed by 1 base and V by 4 bases; bases with no gene match: 6. Germline V gene data show CDR1 as SGHTA and CDR2 as FQGNSA. The CDR3 contains 15 residues. The CDR3 DNA reads as TGTGCCAGCAGCTCCGGGACTAGGGGGTCCTACGAGCAGTACTTC. Translated, it gives CASSSGTRGSYEQYF. Looking up the rest from reference TRBV7-2 and TRBJ2-7 gives the full variable domain: GAGVSQSPSNKVTEKGKDVELRCDPISGHTALYWYRQSLGQGLEFLIYFQGNSAPDKSGLPSDRFSAERTGGSVSTLTIQRTQQEDSAVYLCASSSGTRGSYEQYFGPGTRLTVT.

Only a few counts were recorded for this clonotype. The rearrangement joins TRBV9 to TRBJ2-7; D tentatively fits TRBD1 or TRBD2 (5 bases each). The V end was cut by 0 bases, the J end by 3 bases, with 13 bases between. CDR3 length: 15 amino acids. Germline CDR1 is SGDLS and CDR2 is YYNGEE. The CDR3 region is CASSVAAGRIYEQYF. CDR3 DNA sequence: TGTGCCAGCAGCGTAGCGGCAGGGAGAATCTACGAGCAGTACTTC.

The V call is TRBV15, the J call TRBJ2-6; no clear D. CDR1 is LNHNV, CDR2 YYDKDF, per germline (reference sequence). The CDR3 extends over 15 amino acids. Trimming removed 0 bases at V and 2 bases at J, with 5 bases between. As DNA, the CDR3 is TGTGCCACCAGCAGAGAAATCGCTGGGGCCAACGTCCTGACTTTC. It yields the protein CATSREIAGANVLTF.

This clonotype occurred many times. The genes are TRBV5-5 and TRBJ2-7; TRBD2 might be the D (7 bases). Deletions cut 0 bases from V and 0 bases from J, with 10 bases between. This CDR3 has 15 amino acids. The germline CDR1 and CDR2 sequences are SGHKS and YYEKEE (reference sequence). The CDR3 region is CASSLEGGSSYEQYF. CDR3 DNA: TGTGCCAGCAGCTTGGAGGGGGGGAGCTCCTACGAGCAGTACTTC.

The table lists this clonotype with a few counts. This rearrangement joins TRBV5-6 to TRBJ2-5, with 8 bases that match TRBD2. V lost 0 bases, J lost 3 bases, and 4 bases stayed unmatched. Germline CDR1 SGHDT, CDR2 YYEEEE. The CDR3 is 15 residues long. The CDR3 bases are TGTGCCAGCAGCTTGGTAGCGGGATTTAAAGAGACCCAGTACTTC. The encoded protein is CASSLVAGFKETQYF. Full variable domain (missing parts from reference TRBV5-6 and TRBJ2-5): DAGVTQSPTHLIKTRGQQVTLRCSPKSGHDTVSWYQQALGQGPQFIFQYYEEEERQRGNFPDRFSGHQFPNYSSELNVNALLLGDSALYLCASSLVAGFKETQYFGPGTRLLVL.

V is TRBV20-1 and J is TRBJ1-4; the D gene is possibly TRBD1 (5 bases). Trimming removed 1 base from V and 0 bases from J, with 18 bases in between. The CDR3 loop spans 18 amino acids. Germline CDR1 reads DFQATT; CDR2 reads SNEGSKA (reference sequence). The CDR3 DNA follows: TGCAGTGCTAGAGCATGGGGAGGACAACCCGCAACTAATGAAAAACTGTTTTTT. This sequence encodes CSARAWGGQPATNEKLFF.